Reported below is one T cell receptor beta chain. Its matching antigen is unknown. This sample is drawn from a study of cytomegalovirus exposure and HLA in healthy donors. Study-level points and caveats: In vitro work confirmed that a few CMV-associated chains recognize CMV antigens.

The germline CDR1 and CDR2 sequences are LGHNA and YSLEER. The CDR3 contains 16 residues. V was pared by 4 bases and J by 9 bases, with 12 bases of the junction left unmatched. Sequencing was performed with immunoSEQ multiplex PCR; in TCRdb, only in-frame clones are kept and a portion is missing. Among under 200,000 clones listed, about 90% were seen once. The chain has TRBV4-3 and TRBJ2-1, with 10 bases aligning to TRBD1. The source is a woman between 18 and 29 years old in good health and CMV-seropositive. Sequences were obtained from PBMCs. CDR3 in amino acids: CASSPSPGTGEGEQFF. The CDR3 DNA follows: TGCGCCAGCAGCCCAAGTCCCGGGACAGGGGAAGGTGAGCAGTTCTTC.